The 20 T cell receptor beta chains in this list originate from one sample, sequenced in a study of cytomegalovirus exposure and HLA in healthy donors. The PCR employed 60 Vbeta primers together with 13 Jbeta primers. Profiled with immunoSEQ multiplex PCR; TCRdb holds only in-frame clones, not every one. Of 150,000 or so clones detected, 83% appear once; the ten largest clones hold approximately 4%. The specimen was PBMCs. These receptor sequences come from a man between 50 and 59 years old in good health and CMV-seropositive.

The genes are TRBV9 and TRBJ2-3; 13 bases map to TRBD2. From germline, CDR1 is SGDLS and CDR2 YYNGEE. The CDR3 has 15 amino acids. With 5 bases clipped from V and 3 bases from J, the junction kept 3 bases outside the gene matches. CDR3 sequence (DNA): TGTGCCAGCAGTGAGACTAGCGGGGGGACAGATACGCAGTATTTT. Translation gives CASSETSGGTDTQYF.

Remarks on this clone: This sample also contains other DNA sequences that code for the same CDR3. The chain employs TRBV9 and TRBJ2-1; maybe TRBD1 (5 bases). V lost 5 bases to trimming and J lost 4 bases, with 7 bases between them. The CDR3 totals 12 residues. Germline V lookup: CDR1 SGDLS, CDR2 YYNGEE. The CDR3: CASSDRYNEQFF. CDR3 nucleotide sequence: TGTGCCAGCAGTGACAGATACAATGAGCAGTTCTTC. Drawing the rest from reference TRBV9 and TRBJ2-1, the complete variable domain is DSGVTQTPKHLITATGQRVTLRCSPRSGDLSVYWYQQSLDQGLQFLIQYYNGEERAKGNILERFSAQQFPDLHSELNLSSLELGDSALYFCASSDRYNEQFFGPGTRLTVL.

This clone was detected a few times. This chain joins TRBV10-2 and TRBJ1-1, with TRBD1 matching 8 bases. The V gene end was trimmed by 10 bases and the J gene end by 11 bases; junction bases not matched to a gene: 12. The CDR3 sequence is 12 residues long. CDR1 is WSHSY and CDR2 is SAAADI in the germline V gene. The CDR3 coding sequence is TGCGCCATACATACCGGGACAGGAACTGCTTTCTTT. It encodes CAIHTGTGTAFF.

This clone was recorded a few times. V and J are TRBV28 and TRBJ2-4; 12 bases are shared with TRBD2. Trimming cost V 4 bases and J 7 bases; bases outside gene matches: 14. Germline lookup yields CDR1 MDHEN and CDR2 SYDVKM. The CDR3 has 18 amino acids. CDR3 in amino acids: CASSSPSGGGFEWNIQYF. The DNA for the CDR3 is TGTGCCAGCAGTTCACCTAGCGGGGGGGGCTTTGAGTGGAACATTCAGTACTTC.

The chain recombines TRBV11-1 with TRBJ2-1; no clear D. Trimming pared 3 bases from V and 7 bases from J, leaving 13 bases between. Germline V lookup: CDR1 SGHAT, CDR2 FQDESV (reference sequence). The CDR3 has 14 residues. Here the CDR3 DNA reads TGTGCCAGCAGCTTCGTTGGGCCGGTGAATGAGCAGTTCTTC. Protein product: CASSFVGPVNEQFF.

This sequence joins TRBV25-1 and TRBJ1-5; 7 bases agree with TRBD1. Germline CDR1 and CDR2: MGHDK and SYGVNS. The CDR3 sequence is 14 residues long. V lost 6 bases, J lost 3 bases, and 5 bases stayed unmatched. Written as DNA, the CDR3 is TGTGCCAGCAGAAAGACAGGGTCCAATCAGCCCCAGCATTTT. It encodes CASRKTGSNQPQHF.

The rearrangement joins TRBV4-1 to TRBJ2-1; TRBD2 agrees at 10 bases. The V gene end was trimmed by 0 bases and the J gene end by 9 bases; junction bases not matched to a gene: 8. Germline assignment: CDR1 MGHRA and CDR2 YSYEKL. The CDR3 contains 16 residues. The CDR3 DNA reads TGCGCCAGCAGCCAAGATTTCCTAGCGGGAGTCCCTGAGCAGTTCTTC. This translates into CASSQDFLAGVPEQFF.

CDR3: CASSIDGTGIDEQFF. CDR3 nucleotides: TGTGCCAGTAGTATAGATGGGACAGGGATCGATGAGCAGTTCTTC. The chain uses TRBV19 and TRBJ2-1; 9 positions match TRBD1. The CDR3 is 15 residues long. V lost 0 bases and J lost 8; bases outside the gene matches: 5. Germline V gene sequence: CDR1 LNHDA, CDR2 SQIVND (reference sequence).

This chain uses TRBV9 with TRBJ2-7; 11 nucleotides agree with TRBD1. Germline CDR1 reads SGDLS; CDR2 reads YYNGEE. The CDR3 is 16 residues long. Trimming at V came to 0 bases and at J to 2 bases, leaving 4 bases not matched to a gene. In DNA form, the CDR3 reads TGTGCCAGCAGCGTAGCCGGGACAGGGGGACCCTACGAGCAGTACTTC. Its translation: CASSVAGTGGPYEQYF.

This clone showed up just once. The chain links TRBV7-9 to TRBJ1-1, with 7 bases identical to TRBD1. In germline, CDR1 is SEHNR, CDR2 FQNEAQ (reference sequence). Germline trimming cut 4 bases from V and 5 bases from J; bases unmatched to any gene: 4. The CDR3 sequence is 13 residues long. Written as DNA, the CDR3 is TGTGCCAGCAGCTACAGACAGGGTACTGAAGCTTTCTTT. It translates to CASSYRQGTEAFF.

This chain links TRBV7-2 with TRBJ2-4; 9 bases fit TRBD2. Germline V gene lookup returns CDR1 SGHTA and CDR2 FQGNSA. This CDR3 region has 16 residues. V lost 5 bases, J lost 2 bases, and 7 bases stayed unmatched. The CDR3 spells CASSMAGGPPKNIQYF. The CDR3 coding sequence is TGTGCCAGCAGCATGGCGGGGGGGCCACCCAAAAACATTCAGTACTTC.

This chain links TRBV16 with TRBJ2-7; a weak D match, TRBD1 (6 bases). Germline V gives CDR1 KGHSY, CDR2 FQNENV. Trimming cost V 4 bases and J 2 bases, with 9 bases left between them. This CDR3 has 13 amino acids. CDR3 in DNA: TGTGCCAGCAGCCCGACAGGAACCTACGAGCAGTACTTC. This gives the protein CASSPTGTYEQYF.

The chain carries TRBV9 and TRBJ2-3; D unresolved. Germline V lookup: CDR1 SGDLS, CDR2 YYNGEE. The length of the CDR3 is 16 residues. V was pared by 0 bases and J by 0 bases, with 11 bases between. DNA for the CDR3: TGTGCCAGCAGCGTAGGACTGGCTACTAGCACAGATACGCAGTATTTT. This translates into CASSVGLATSTDTQYF.

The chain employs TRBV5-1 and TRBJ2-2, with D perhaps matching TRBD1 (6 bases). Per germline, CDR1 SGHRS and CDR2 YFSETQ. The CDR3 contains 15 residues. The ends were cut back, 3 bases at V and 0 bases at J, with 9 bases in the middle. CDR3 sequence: CASSSGQPNTGELFF. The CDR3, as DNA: TGCGCCAGCAGCTCTGGACAGCCGAACACCGGGGAGCTGTTTTTT.

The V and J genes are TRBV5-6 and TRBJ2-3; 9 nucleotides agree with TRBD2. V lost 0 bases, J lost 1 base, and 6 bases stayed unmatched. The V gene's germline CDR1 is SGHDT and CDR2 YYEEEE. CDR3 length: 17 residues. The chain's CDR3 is CASSLGGGRAGTDTQYF. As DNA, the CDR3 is TGTGCCAGCAGCTTGGGTGGCGGGAGGGCCGGCACAGATACGCAGTATTTT.

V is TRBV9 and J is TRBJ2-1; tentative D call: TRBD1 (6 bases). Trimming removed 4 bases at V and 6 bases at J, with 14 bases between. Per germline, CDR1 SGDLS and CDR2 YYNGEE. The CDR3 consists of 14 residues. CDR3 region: CASSPRTVSNEQFF. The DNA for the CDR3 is TGTGCCAGCAGCCCTCGGACAGTCTCCAATGAGCAGTTCTTC.

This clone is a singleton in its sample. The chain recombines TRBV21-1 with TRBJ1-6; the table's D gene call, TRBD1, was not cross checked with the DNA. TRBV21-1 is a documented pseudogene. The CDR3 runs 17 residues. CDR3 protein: CASSKGMIQGSGSPLHF. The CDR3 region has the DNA TGTGCCAGCAGCAAAGGCATGATCCAGGGGAGCGGTTCACCCCTCCACTTT.

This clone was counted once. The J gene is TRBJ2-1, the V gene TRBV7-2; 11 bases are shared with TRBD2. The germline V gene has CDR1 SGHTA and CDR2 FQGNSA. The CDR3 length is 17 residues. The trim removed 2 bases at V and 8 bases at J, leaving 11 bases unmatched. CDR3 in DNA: TGTGCCAGCAGCTTAAAAGGGCTAGCGGGGGGTGCGGATGAGCAGTTCTTC. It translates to CASSLKGLAGGADEQFF.

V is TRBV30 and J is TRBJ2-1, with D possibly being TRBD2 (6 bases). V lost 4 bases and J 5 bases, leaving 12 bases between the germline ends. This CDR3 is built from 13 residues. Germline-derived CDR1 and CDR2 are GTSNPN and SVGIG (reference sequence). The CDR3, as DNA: TGTGCCTGGATGAGGCGGGGTCACAATGAGCAGTTCTTC. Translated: CAWMRRGHNEQFF.

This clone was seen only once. CDR3 coding DNA: TGTGCCAGCAGTCCAGCTACCGGTGCGGCCCCGTCCTACGAGCAGTACTTC. Translation: CASSPATGAAPSYEQYF. The genes are TRBV28 and TRBJ2-7; D not resolved. This CDR3 spans 17 amino acids. Germline V gene data show CDR1 as MDHEN and CDR2 as SYDVKM. Trimming removed 5 bases at V and 1 base at J, with 21 bases between.